The 14 T cell receptor beta chains in this list originate from one sample, sequenced in a study of beta chain features in type 1 diabetes. Sequencing targeted expressed TCRB transcripts, as all isolated RNA had been reverse transcribed. Sequenced by immunoSEQ multiplex PCR; TCRdb stores in-frame clones only, minus some. Among 900,000 or so clones, 15% to 20% were seen once, and the ten largest hold about 0.02%. The sequenced material came from naive CD4+ T cells from blood. These receptors were obtained from a young woman in good health.

V is TRBV19 and J is TRBJ1-4; D is uncertain. The CDR3 consists of 16 residues. The germline CDR1 and CDR2 sequences are LNHDA and SQIVND (reference sequence). V lost 4 bases, J lost 5 bases, and 17 bases lay in between. The CDR3 sequence is CASSKSHRLGNEKLFF. In nucleotides, the CDR3 is TGTGCCAGTAGTAAGTCCCACCGTTTGGGAAATGAAAAACTGTTTTTT.

The table lists this clone with a few counts. This rearrangement joins TRBV18 to TRBJ2-1; D is possibly TRBD2 (6 bases). V lost 3 bases and J lost 6, with 18 bases in between. The germline V gene has CDR1 KGHSH and CDR2 LQKENI. CDR3 length: 16 amino acids. The DNA for the CDR3 is TGTGCCAGCTCACCGCGGCATGGGGAGGATCTCAATGAGCAGTTCTTC. The encoded protein is CASSPRHGEDLNEQFF.

The chain joins TRBV13 to TRBJ2-7; D possibly corresponds to TRBD1 (6 bases). This CDR3 contains 16 residues. The V and J ends lost 6 bases and 3 bases respectively, with 21 bases between them. Germline V gene lookup returns CDR1 PRHDT and CDR2 FYEKMQ (reference sequence). CDR3: CASSQLRGLSCYEQYF. The CDR3, as DNA: TGTGCCAGCAGTCAACTTAGGGGGTTGTCTTGCTACGAGCAGTACTTC.

The chain has TRBV11-2 and TRBJ2-7; 7 bases agree with TRBD1. The CDR3 runs 14 residues. Germline V CDR1 and CDR2: SGHAT, FQNNGV. The V gene end was trimmed by 4 bases and the J gene end by 2 bases; junction bases not matched to a gene: 5. The CDR3 DNA follows: TGTGCCAGCAGCTCCTTACAGGGGCCCTACGAGCAGTACTTC. Residues: CASSSLQGPYEQYF.

This clone was detected a few times. This chain links TRBV7-9 with TRBJ2-7, with no clear D. Germline lookup yields CDR1 SEHNR and CDR2 FQNEAQ (reference sequence). This CDR3 has 12 amino acids. Trimming pared 3 bases from V and 4 bases from J, leaving 7 bases between. In nucleotides, the CDR3 is TGTGCCAGCAGCTTTAGAGGTTACGAGCAGTACTTC. This sequence encodes CASSFRGYEQYF.

The chain is built from TRBV16 and TRBJ2-3, with 7 bases identical to TRBD2. This CDR3 comprises 15 residues. Losses at the gene ends were 0 bases for V and 1 base for J; bases not matched to a gene: 1. CDR1 is KGHSY, CDR2 FQNENV, per germline. As DNA, the CDR3 is TGTGCCAGCAGCCAATCTGGGAGGGGCACAGATACGCAGTATTTT. The encoded protein is CASSQSGRGTDTQYF.

This clone was recorded a few times. The chain employs TRBV18 and TRBJ1-4; a weak D match, TRBD1 (6 bases). The CDR3 extends over 16 amino acids. The V end was cut by 0 bases, the J end by 7 bases, with 15 bases between. CDR1 KGHSH and CDR2 LQKENI come from the germline V gene. The CDR3 is CASSPPGTPKAEKLFF. CDR3 sequence (DNA): TGTGCCAGCTCACCACCGGGGACACCCAAGGCTGAAAAACTGTTTTTT.

Only a few counts were recorded for this clone. In nucleotides, the CDR3 is TGTGCCACTCAGAAAAGGGCCTCGGGGGAGCAGCCCCAGCATTTT. Amino acid sequence: CATQKRASGEQPQHF. The gene calls are TRBV19 and TRBJ1-5; possible D gene TRBD1, 5 bases. CDR3 length: 15 residues. Trimming removed 10 bases at V and 7 bases at J, with 23 bases between. Per germline, CDR1 LNHDA and CDR2 SQIVND (reference sequence).

This clone occurred a few times. The genes are TRBV19 and TRBJ1-2; TRBD1 might be the D (6 bases). Looked up from germline, CDR1 is LNHDA and CDR2 is SQIVND (reference sequence). The V end was cut by 3 bases, the J end by 8 bases, with 16 bases between. CDR3 size: 14 residues. The CDR3 region is CASSILPGETGYTF. The CDR3 bases are TGTGCCAGTAGTATCCTGCCAGGGGAAACGGGCTACACCTTC.

In its sample, this clone was seen a few times. The genes are TRBV28 and TRBJ2-3; D is perhaps TRBD1 (5 bases). Germline V gene sequence: CDR1 MDHEN, CDR2 SYDVKM. Trimming took off 4 bases at V and 1 base at J, with 15 bases between the two ends. The CDR3 length is 16 residues. CDR3 protein: CASSSLQGIGTDTQYF. The CDR3 DNA reads TGTGCCAGCAGTTCACTCCAGGGAATCGGCACAGATACGCAGTATTTT.

This clone was detected once. The chain joins TRBV5-1 to TRBJ2-7; D gene uncertain. The CDR3 extends over 14 amino acids. The V end lost 0 bases, the J end lost 7 bases, and 14 bases lay between the germline ends. Germline V gives CDR1 SGHRS, CDR2 YFSETQ. CDR3 bases: TGCGCCAGCAGCTTGGGACTCCGGTATTGGGAGCAGTACTTC. Amino acid sequence: CASSLGLRYWEQYF.

The chain carries TRBV27 and TRBJ2-1, with 10 bases lining up with TRBD2. With V trimmed by 5 bases and J by 5 bases, 9 bases remained unmatched. This CDR3 has 16 residues. Per the germline V gene, CDR1 is MNHEY and CDR2 is SMNVEV (reference sequence). CDR3 sequence: CASSPRRSGRDNEQFF. CDR3 nucleotide sequence: TGTGCCAGCAGTCCCCGGAGGAGCGGGAGGGACAATGAGCAGTTCTTC.

This clone came up a few times. The CDR3 reads CASSPSFRLFF. The CDR3 DNA is TGTGCCAGCAGCCCGTCTTTTAGGCTGTTTTTT. V usage is TRBV28 and J usage is TRBJ1-4; D gene ambiguous. CDR3 size: 11 residues. The V end lost 6 bases, the J end lost 14 bases, and 13 bases lay between the germline ends. The germline gives CDR1 MDHEN, CDR2 SYDVKM.

The CDR3 region has the DNA TGCGCCAGCAGTCAACATGGACCCGCCAACTGCGGACTAGCGGGAGTCTACGAGCAGTACTTC. Protein: CASSQHGPANCGLAGVYEQYF. V is TRBV23-1 and J is TRBJ2-7; TRBD2 matches at 13 bases. TRBV23-1 falls under the ORF class, with uncertain function. The CDR3 is 21 residues long. The V segment lost 2 bases and the J segment 3 bases; nucleotides outside the gene matches: 19.